The 26 T cell receptor beta chains in this list originate from one sample, sequenced in a study of cytomegalovirus exposure and HLA in healthy donors (dated by TCRdb to 2016 to 2017). Library generation was performed with the immunoSEQ multiplex PCR assay. The multiplex PCR relied on a mix of 60 forward primers for TCR Vbeta segments and 13 reverse primers for TCR Jbeta segments. TCRdb took over this immuneACCESS table, retaining in-frame rearrangements with V and J assigned. Such tables are incomplete; in checked studies, under half of the missing clones stem from an unresolved V gene, and the remainder is unexplained. A total of 200,000 to 300,000 clones appear in this sample, around four fifths of them only once. Jointly, the top ten make up 1.5% to 2.5% of the sample. Sequenced material: PBMCs. The receptors shown here come from a woman aged 40 to 50 in good health and CMV-seropositive.

This chain connects TRBV7-9 to TRBJ2-5, with a weak D call TRBD2 (6 bases). V was clipped by 10 bases and J by 1 base, with 13 bases between them. CDR1 is SEHNR and CDR2 is FQNEAQ in the germline V gene (reference sequence). This CDR3 has 13 amino acids. The CDR3 here is CATARDFQETQYF. DNA for the CDR3: TGTGCCACCGCGCGGGACTTCCAAGAGACCCAGTACTTC. Using reference TRBV7-9 and TRBJ2-5 for the parts outside the CDR3, the full variable domain is DTGVSQNPRHKITKRGQNVTFRCDPISEHNRLYWYRQTLGQGPEFLTYFQNEAQLEKSRLLSDRFSAERPKGSFSTLEIQRTEQGDSAMYLCATARDFQETQYFGPGTRLLVL.

This clone appeared once. The chain joins TRBV2 to TRBJ1-2; D is unclear. The V end was cut by 2 bases, the J end by 8 bases, with 18 bases between. Per germline, CDR1 SNHLY and CDR2 FYNNEI. This CDR3 is 15 amino acids long. CDR3 sequence reads: CASSETREGLLGYTF. The CDR3 bases are TGTGCCAGCAGTGAAACCCGCGAGGGATTGTTGGGCTACACCTTC.

The DNA of the CDR3 is TGCGCCAGCAGCTTATCCCTCGGACAGGGGCGAGGCTACACCTTC. Protein sequence: CASSLSLGQGRGYTF. V and J are TRBV5-1 and TRBJ1-2; the match to TRBD1 covers 9 bases. The length of the CDR3 is 15 residues. Germline CDR1 SGHRS, CDR2 YFSETQ. Trimming cost V 2 bases and J 8 bases; bases outside gene matches: 10.

This clone was recorded once. The chain has TRBV28 and TRBJ1-5, with 8 bases aligning to TRBD1. The CDR3 is 16 amino acids. Trimming cost V 7 bases and J 4 bases; bases outside gene matches: 12. Germline loops: CDR1 MDHEN, CDR2 SYDVKM. CDR3 sequence: CASTPNDHRGNQPQHF. For the CDR3, the DNA is TGTGCCAGCACCCCTAATGACCACAGGGGGAATCAGCCCCAGCATTTT.

The rearrangement joins TRBV7-9 to TRBJ2-7; D might be TRBD2 (6 bases). V lost 1 base, J lost 5 bases, and 9 bases lay in between. This CDR3 is built from 13 residues. Germline V gene data show CDR1 as SEHNR and CDR2 as FQNEAQ (reference sequence). The CDR3 here is CASSLEGGHEQYF. CDR3 coding DNA: TGTGCCAGCAGCTTAGAGGGAGGCCACGAGCAGTACTTC.

Note on this clone: A junction end diverges from the germline sequence, so it may reflect a read error. The V call is TRBV7-9, the J call TRBJ2-1, with 8 bases lining up with TRBD2. This CDR3 has 13 amino acids. Germline CDR1 SEHNR, CDR2 FQNEAQ (reference sequence). The CDR3 DNA is TGTTCCAGCAGCTCCAGCGGGAGCGATGAGCAGTTCTTC. Protein: CSSSSSGSDEQFF.

This chain uses TRBV5-1 with TRBJ2-5; 12 positions match TRBD2. This CDR3 is built from 15 residues. With V trimmed by 3 bases and J by 3 bases, 3 bases remained unmatched. Germline values: CDR1 SGHRS, CDR2 YFSETQ. CDR3 nucleotides: TGCGCCAGCAGCTCTGGACTAGCGGGAAAAGAGACCCAGTACTTC. It is translated as CASSSGLAGKETQYF.

V usage is TRBV7-6 and J usage is TRBJ2-1, with 7 bases aligning to TRBD2. The CDR3 covers 15 residues. Germline V gene sequence: CDR1 SGHVS, CDR2 FNYEAQ. The junction had 2 bases not matched to a gene; V was cut back by 2 bases and J by 1 base. Here the CDR3 DNA reads TGTGCCAGCAGCTTATACGGGGGGTCCTACAATGAGCAGTTCTTC. Protein: CASSLYGGSYNEQFF.

V and J are TRBV7-8 and TRBJ2-7; a possible D gene is TRBD2 (5 bases). V gave up 3 bases and J gave up 9 bases, with 12 bases separating them. The CDR3 consists of 12 residues. Germline CDR1 is SGHVS and CDR2 is FQNEAQ. This chain's CDR3 is CASSLNRERQYF. The CDR3 coding sequence is TGTGCCAGCAGCTTGAACCGGGAAAGGCAGTACTTC.

This chain joins TRBV5-1 and TRBJ1-1; D is uncertain. This CDR3 has 13 amino acids. CDR1 and CDR2 from the germline V gene are SGHRS and YFSETQ. The V and J ends lost 3 bases and 3 bases respectively, with 9 bases between them. DNA of the CDR3: TGCGCCAGCAGCTCGACTGAGGACACTGAAGCTTTCTTT. Its translation is CASSSTEDTEAFF. The full variable domain, completed using reference TRBV5-1 and TRBJ1-1, is KAGVTQTPRYLIKTRGQQVTLSCSPISGHRSVSWYQQTPGQGLQFLFEYFSETQRNKGNFPGRFSGRQFSNSRSEMNVSTLELGDSALYLCASSSTEDTEAFFGQGTRLTVV.

This chain joins TRBV28 and TRBJ2-7, with 12 bases lining up with TRBD2. Germline V gives CDR1 MDHEN, CDR2 SYDVKM. The CDR3 is 17 amino acids. V shed 4 bases, J shed 2 bases, and the junction held 9 bases outside the gene matches. CDR3 in DNA: TGTGCCAGCAGTTCCCGGACTAGCGGGACTGACGCCTACGAGCAGTACTTC. It codes for CASSSRTSGTDAYEQYF.

This chain links TRBV19 with TRBJ2-5; possibly TRBD1 for D (5 bases). V lost 5 bases and J 5 bases, leaving 18 bases between the germline ends. Germline assignment: CDR1 LNHDA and CDR2 SQIVND (reference sequence). CDR3 size: 15 residues. CDR3 sequence (DNA): TGTGCCAGTAGTTTCCGACAGTCAGGTGGGGAGACCCAGTACTTC. Protein sequence: CASSFRQSGGETQYF. The full variable domain, with the rest looked up from reference TRBV19 and TRBJ2-5, is DGGITQSPKYLFRKEGQNVTLSCEQNLNHDAMYWYRQDPGQGLRLIYYSQIVNDFQKGDIAEGYSVSREKKESFPLTVTSAQKNPTAFYLCASSFRQSGGETQYFGPGTRLLVL.

The genes are TRBV9 and TRBJ2-6; the D is unclear. Germline CDR1 is SGDLS and CDR2 is YYNGEE. The CDR3 loop spans 16 amino acids. Trimming stripped 4 bases from V and 0 bases from J, with 11 bases between. The CDR3 loop reads CASSLLSSSGANVLTF. The CDR3 DNA reads as TGTGCCAGCAGCCTACTCTCTAGCTCTGGGGCCAACGTCCTGACTTTC.

The rearrangement uses TRBV28 and TRBJ2-2; D is possibly TRBD1 (6 bases). The ends were cut back, 6 bases at V and 1 base at J, with 9 bases in the middle. The CDR3 has 14 amino acids. Germline V gene sequence: CDR1 MDHEN, CDR2 SYDVKM. CDR3: CASSRDKNTGELFF. The CDR3 DNA reads as TGTGCCAGCAGCAGGGACAAGAACACCGGGGAGCTGTTTTTT.

V gene TRBV19 combines with J gene TRBJ2-1; 15 nucleotides agree with TRBD2. From germline, CDR1 is LNHDA and CDR2 SQIVND (reference sequence). CDR3 size: 16 residues. With 3 bases clipped from V and 8 bases from J, the junction kept 5 bases outside the gene matches. The DNA for the CDR3 is TGTGCCAGTAGTATCCGGACTAGCGGGAGGGCCTATGAGCAGTTCTTC. Its translation is CASSIRTSGRAYEQFF.

The genes are TRBV7-6 and TRBJ2-7; 7 bases map to TRBD1. Germline-derived CDR1 and CDR2 are SGHVS and FNYEAQ. This CDR3 contains 14 residues. J was trimmed by 2 bases and V by 5 bases; bases with no gene match: 6. The CDR3 nucleotides are TGTGCCAGCAGCCCGAGGGACAGCGCCTACGAGCAGTACTTC. It is translated as CASSPRDSAYEQYF.

The V and J genes are TRBV15 and TRBJ1-3; D unresolved. The CDR3 contains 16 residues. The V gene's germline CDR1 is LNHNV and CDR2 YYDKDF (reference sequence). V was clipped by 0 bases and J by 2 bases, with 11 bases between them. The chain's CDR3 is CATSRDRQAAGNTIYF. The CDR3 DNA reads TGTGCCACCAGCAGAGATCGGCAGGCCGCTGGAAACACCATATATTTT.

The chain employs TRBV10-3 and TRBJ2-2, with no clear D. The length of the CDR3 is 11 residues. V lost 10 bases, J lost 2 bases, and 5 bases lay in between. CDR1 is ENHRY, CDR2 SYGVKD, per germline. The chain's CDR3 is CATTNTGELFF. The CDR3 DNA follows: TGTGCCACCACAAACACCGGGGAGCTGTTTTTT.

The gene calls are TRBV6-6 and TRBJ1-3, with 7 bases lining up with TRBD1. Looked up from germline, CDR1 is MNHNY and CDR2 is SVGAGI (reference sequence). This CDR3 is 14 amino acids long. Trimming at V came to 7 bases and at J to 4 bases, leaving 7 bases not matched to a gene. The CDR3 nucleotides are TGTGCCAGCACTATAGGGGGACAGGGAAACACCATATATTTT. This gives the protein CASTIGGQGNTIYF.

The CDR3 loop is CASSPYQGPNYEQYF. CDR3 bases: TGTGCCAGCAGTCCCTACCAGGGTCCAAACTACGAGCAGTACTTC. The rearrangement uses TRBV6-5 and TRBJ2-7; D is perhaps TRBD1 (5 bases). V shed 5 bases and J shed 3 bases, with 17 bases lying between them. The CDR3 loop spans 15 amino acids. The germline V gene has CDR1 MNHEY and CDR2 SVGAGI.

The rearrangement joins TRBV18 to TRBJ1-1; no definite D call. V lost 6 bases to trimming and J lost 0 bases, with 14 bases between them. This CDR3 region has 15 residues. The germline V gene encodes CDR1 KGHSH and CDR2 LQKENI. CDR3 in amino acids: CASSPEGRMNTEAFF. The CDR3 region has the DNA TGTGCCAGCTCTCCCGAGGGTCGGATGAACACTGAAGCTTTCTTT.

The chain employs TRBV6-5 and TRBJ1-3, with D maybe TRBD1 (5 bases). Germline V gene lookup returns CDR1 MNHEY and CDR2 SVGAGI. Trimming removed 0 bases at V and 4 bases at J, with 10 bases between. The CDR3 runs 15 residues. CDR3 in DNA: TGTGCCAGCAGTTACTCCCCAGGGCAAGGAAACACCATATATTTT. Protein product: CASSYSPGQGNTIYF.

The chain has TRBV9 and TRBJ1-1, with D unclear. The CDR3 contains 13 residues. Trimming pared 1 base from V and 5 bases from J, leaving 9 bases between. Germline V gene lookup returns CDR1 SGDLS and CDR2 YYNGEE. CDR3 protein: CASSVLVQTEAFF. The CDR3 DNA reads as TGTGCCAGCAGCGTACTAGTGCAGACTGAAGCTTTCTTT.

The V gene is TRBV15, the J gene TRBJ2-7; 8 nucleotides align to TRBD2. Germline lookup yields CDR1 LNHNV and CDR2 YYDKDF (reference sequence). The CDR3 has 18 amino acids. V was clipped by 0 bases and J by 0 bases; unmatched bases: 10. The DNA for the CDR3 is TGTGCCACCAGCAGAGATGGAGTAGCGGGGACAAGCTCCTACGAGCAGTACTTC. Translation: CATSRDGVAGTSSYEQYF.

This clone was observed a single time. The chain combines TRBV6-1 with TRBJ1-1; D is perhaps TRBD1 (5 bases). The V end lost 2 bases, the J end lost 5 bases, and 18 bases lay between the germline ends. Germline CDR1 and CDR2: MNHNS and SASEGT. The CDR3 extends over 16 amino acids. CDR3 loop: CASSELWGEMGTEAFF. DNA of the CDR3: TGTGCCAGCAGTGAATTGTGGGGGGAAATGGGGACTGAAGCTTTCTTT.

V is TRBV7-8 and J is TRBJ2-5; 7 bases map to TRBD2. Germline CDR1 is SGHVS and CDR2 is FQNEAQ. The ends lost 5 bases at V and 2 bases at J; junction bases unmatched: 2. This CDR3 comprises 13 residues. CDR3: CASSLGLQETQYF. In DNA form, the CDR3 reads TGTGCCAGCAGCCTGGGACTACAAGAGACCCAGTACTTC.